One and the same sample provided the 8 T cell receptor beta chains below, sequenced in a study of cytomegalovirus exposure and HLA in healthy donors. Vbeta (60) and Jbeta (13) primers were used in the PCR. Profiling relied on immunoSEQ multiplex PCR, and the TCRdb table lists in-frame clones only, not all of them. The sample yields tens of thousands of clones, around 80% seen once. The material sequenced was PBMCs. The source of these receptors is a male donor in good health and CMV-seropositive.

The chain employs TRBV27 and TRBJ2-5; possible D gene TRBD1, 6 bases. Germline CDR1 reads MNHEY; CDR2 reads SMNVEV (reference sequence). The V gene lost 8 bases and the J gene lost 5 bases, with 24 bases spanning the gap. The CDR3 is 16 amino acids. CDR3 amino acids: CASALESGTPKETQYF. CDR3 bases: TGTGCCAGCGCGCTCGAATCCGGGACACCCAAGGAGACCCAGTACTTC.

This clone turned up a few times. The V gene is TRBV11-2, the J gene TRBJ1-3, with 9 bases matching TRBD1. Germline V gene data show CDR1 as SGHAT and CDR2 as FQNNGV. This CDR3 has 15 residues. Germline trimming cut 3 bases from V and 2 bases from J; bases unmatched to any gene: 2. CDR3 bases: TGTGCCAGCAGCTTTCGACAGGGGGCTGGAAACACCATATATTTT. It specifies CASSFRQGAGNTIYF.

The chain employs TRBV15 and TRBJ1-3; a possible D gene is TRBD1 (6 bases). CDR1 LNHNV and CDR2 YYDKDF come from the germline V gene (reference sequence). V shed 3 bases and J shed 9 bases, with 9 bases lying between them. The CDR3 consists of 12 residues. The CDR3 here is CATSSGGATIYF. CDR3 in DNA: TGTGCCACCAGCAGCGGGGGGGCCACCATATATTTT.

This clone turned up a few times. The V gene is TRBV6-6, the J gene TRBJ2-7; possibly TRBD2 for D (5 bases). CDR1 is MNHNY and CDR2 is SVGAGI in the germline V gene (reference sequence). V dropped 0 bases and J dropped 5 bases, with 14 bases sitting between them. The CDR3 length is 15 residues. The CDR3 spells CASSYSGRGSHEQYF. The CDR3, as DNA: TGTGCCAGCAGTTACTCAGGGAGAGGGTCCCACGAGCAGTACTTC.

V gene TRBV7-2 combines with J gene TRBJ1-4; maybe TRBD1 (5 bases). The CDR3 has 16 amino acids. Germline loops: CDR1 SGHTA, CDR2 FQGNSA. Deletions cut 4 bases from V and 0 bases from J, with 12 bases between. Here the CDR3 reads CASSYRGLSTNEKLFF. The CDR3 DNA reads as TGTGCCAGCAGCTACCGGGGACTTTCAACTAATGAAAAACTGTTTTTT.

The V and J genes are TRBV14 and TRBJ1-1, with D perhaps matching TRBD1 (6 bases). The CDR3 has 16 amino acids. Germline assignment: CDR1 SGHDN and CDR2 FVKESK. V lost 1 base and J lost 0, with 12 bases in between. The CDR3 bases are TGTGCCAGCAGCCAAGTTCCAGGGGAAATGAACACTGAAGCTTTCTTT. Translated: CASSQVPGEMNTEAFF.

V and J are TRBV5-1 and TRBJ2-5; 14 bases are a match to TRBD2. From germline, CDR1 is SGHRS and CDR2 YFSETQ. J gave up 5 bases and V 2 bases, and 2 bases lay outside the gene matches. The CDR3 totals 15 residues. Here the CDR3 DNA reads TGCGCCAGCAGCTTCGGACTAGCGGGGGGTGAGACCCAGTACTTC. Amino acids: CASSFGLAGGETQYF.

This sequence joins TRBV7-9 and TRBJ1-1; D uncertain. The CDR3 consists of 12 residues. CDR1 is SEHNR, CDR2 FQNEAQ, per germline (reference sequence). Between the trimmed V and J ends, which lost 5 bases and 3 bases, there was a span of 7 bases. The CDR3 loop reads CASSPPDTEAFF. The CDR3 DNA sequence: TGTGCCAGCAGCCCTCCGGACACTGAAGCTTTCTTT. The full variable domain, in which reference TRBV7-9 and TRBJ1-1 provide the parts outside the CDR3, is DTGVSQNPRHKITKRGQNVTFRCDPISEHNRLYWYRQTLGQGPEFLTYFQNEAQLEKSRLLSDRFSAERPKGSFSTLEIQRTEQGDSAMYLCASSPPDTEAFFGQGTRLTVV.